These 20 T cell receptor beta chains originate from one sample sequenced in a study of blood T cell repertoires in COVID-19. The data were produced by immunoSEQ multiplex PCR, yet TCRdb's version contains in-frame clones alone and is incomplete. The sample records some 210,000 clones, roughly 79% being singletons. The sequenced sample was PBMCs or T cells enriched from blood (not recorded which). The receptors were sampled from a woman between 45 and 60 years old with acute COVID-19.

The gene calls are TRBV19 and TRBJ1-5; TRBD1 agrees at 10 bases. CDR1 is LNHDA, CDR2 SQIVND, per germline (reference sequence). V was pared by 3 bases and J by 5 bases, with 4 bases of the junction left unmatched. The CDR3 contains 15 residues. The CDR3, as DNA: TGTGCCAGTAGTATCGGGACAGGGGCCGATCAGCCCCAGCATTTT. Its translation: CASSIGTGADQPQHF.

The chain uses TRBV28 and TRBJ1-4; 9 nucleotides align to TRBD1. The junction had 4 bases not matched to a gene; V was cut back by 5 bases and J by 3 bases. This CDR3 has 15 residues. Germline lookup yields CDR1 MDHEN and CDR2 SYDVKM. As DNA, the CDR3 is TGTGCCAGCAGTCCGACAGGGGGGGCTAATGAAAAACTGTTTTTT. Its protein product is CASSPTGGANEKLFF.

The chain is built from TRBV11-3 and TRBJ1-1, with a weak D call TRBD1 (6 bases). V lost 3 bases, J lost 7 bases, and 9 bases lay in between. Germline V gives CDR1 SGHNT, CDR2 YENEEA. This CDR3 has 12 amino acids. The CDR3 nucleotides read TGTGCCAGCAGCTTCCTACAGGGTGAAGCTTTCTTT. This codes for CASSFLQGEAFF.

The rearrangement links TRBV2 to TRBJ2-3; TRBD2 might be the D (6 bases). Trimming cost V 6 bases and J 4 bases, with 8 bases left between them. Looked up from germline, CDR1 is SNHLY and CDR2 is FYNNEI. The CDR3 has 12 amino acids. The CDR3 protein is CASRRLADTQYF. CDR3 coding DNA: TGTGCCAGCAGGCGACTAGCAGATACGCAGTATTTT.

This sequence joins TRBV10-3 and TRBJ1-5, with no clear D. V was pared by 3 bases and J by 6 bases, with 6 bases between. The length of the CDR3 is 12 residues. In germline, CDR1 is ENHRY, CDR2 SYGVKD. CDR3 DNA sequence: TGTGCCATCAGTGACGGGAGTCAGCCCCAGCATTTT. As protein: CAISDGSQPQHF.

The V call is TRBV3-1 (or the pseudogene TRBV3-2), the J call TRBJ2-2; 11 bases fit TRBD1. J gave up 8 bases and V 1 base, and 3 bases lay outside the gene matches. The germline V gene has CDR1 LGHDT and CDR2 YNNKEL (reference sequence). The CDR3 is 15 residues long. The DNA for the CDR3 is TGTGCCAGCAGCCAAGGGACAGGGGGCTCTGGGGAGCTGTTTTTT. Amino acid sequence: CASSQGTGGSGELFF.

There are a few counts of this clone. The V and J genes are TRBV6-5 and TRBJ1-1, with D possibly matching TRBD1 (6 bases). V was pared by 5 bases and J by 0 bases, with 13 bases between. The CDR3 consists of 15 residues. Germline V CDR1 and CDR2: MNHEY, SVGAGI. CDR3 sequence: CASSRGTFMNTEAFF. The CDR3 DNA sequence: TGTGCCAGCAGTCGAGGGACATTCATGAACACTGAAGCTTTCTTT.

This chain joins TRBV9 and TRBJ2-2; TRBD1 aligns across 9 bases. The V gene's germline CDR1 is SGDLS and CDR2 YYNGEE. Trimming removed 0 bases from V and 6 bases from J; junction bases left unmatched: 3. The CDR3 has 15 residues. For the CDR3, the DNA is TGTGCCAGCAGCGTAGCTGGGACAGGGTCCGGGGAGCTGTTTTTT. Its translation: CASSVAGTGSGELFF.

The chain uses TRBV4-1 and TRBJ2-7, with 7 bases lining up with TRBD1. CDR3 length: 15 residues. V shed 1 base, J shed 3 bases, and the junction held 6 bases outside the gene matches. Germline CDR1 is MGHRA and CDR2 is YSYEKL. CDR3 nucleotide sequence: TGCGCCAGCAGCCAAGGGACAGGTGCCTTCTACGAGCAGTACTTC. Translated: CASSQGTGAFYEQYF.

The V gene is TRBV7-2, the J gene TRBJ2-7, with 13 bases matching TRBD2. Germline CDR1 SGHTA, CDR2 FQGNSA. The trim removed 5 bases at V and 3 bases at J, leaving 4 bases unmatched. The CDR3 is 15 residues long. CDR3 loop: CASSQGLAGHYEQYF. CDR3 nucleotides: TGTGCCAGCAGCCAGGGACTAGCGGGACACTACGAGCAGTACTTC.

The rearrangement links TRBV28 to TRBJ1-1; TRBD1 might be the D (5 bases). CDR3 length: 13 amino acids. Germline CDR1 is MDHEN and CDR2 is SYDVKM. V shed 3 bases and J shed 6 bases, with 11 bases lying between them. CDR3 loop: CASSFAGKAEAFF. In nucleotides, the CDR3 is TGTGCCAGCAGTTTTGCAGGGAAGGCTGAAGCTTTCTTT.

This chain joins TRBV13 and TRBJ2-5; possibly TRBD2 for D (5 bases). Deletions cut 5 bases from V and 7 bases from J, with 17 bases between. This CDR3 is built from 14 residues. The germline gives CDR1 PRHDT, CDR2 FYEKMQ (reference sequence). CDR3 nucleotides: TGTGCCAGCAGCGACCGGTCTTCTGGAGGGACCCAGTACTTC. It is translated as CASSDRSSGGTQYF.

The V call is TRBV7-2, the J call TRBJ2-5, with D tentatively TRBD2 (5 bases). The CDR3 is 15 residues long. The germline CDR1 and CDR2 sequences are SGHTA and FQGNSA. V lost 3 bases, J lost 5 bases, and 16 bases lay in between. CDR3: CASSFWRVERETQYF. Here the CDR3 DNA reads TGTGCCAGCAGCTTCTGGCGGGTAGAACGGGAGACCCAGTACTTC.

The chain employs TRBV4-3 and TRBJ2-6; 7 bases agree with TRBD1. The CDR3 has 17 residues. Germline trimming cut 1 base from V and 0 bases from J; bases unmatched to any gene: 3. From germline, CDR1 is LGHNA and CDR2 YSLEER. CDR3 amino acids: CASSQGQGLSGANVLTF. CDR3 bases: TGCGCCAGCAGCCAAGGACAGGGCCTCTCTGGGGCCAACGTCCTGACTTTC.

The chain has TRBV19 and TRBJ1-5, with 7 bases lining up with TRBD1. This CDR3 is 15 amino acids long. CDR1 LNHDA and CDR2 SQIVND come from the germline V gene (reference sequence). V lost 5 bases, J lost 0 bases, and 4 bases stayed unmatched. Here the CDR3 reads CASSGRQGSNQPQHF. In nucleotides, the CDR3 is TGTGCCAGTAGTGGTAGACAGGGTAGCAATCAGCCCCAGCATTTT.

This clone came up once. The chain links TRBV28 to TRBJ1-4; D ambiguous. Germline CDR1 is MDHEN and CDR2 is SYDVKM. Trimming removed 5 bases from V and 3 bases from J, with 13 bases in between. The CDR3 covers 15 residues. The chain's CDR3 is CASSASGSANEKLFF. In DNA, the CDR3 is TGTGCCAGCAGTGCCTCCGGGTCAGCTAATGAAAAACTGTTTTTT.

CDR3 nucleotide sequence: TGTGCCAGCAGAGAGGGACTAGCGGATAGAGATACGCAGTATTTT. This codes for CASREGLADRDTQYF. J is TRBJ2-3 and V is TRBV2; 11 nucleotides match TRBD2. Germline loops: CDR1 SNHLY, CDR2 FYNNEI. J was trimmed by 5 bases and V by 6 bases; bases with no gene match: 7. The CDR3 is 15 amino acids.

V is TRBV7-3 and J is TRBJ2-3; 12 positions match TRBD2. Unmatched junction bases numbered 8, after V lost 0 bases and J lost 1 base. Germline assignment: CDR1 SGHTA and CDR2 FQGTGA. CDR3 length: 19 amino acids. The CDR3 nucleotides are TGTGCCAGCAGCTTAACCCCCTGGACTAGCGGGAAAGGCACAGATACGCAGTATTTT. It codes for CASSLTPWTSGKGTDTQYF.

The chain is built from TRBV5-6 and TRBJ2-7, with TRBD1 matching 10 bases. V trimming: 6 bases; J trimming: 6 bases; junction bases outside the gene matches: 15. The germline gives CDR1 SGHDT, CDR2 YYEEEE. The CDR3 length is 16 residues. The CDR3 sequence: CASTLAPEDRGAEQYF. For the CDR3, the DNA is TGTGCCAGCACTCTGGCCCCCGAGGACAGGGGGGCCGAGCAGTACTTC. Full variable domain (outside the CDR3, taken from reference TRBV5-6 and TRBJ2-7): DAGVTQSPTHLIKTRGQQVTLRCSPKSGHDTVSWYQQALGQGPQFIFQYYEEEERQRGNFPDRFSGHQFPNYSSELNVNALLLGDSALYLCASTLAPEDRGAEQYFGPGTRLTVT.

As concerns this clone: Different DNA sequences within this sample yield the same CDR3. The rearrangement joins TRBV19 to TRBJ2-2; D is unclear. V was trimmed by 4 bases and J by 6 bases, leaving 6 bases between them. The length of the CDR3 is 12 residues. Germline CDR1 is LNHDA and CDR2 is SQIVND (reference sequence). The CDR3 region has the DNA TGTGCCAGTAGTAGAGGAGCCGGGGAGCTGTTTTTT. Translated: CASSRGAGELFF. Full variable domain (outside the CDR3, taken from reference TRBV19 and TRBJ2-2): DGGITQSPKYLFRKEGQNVTLSCEQNLNHDAMYWYRQDPGQGLRLIYYSQIVNDFQKGDIAEGYSVSREKKESFPLTVTSAQKNPTAFYLCASSRGAGELFFGEGSRLTVL.